This T cell receptor beta chain was recorded in a study of T-cell memory formation after mild COVID-19. About the research overall: Most TCR clusters belonged to a single donor. Study conclusions and caveats: Chiefly within CM and EM were the contracting CD4+ clones; CD8+ ones were within EMRA. Several responding clones turned up in pre-infection memory, indicating that cross-reactive memory may have taken part.

Only a few counts were recorded for this clonotype. Its matching antigen is unknown. TCRdb used MiXCR to reprocess the 5' RACE reads, holding one entry per CDR3 protein. This sample has around 340,000 distinct CDR3 sequences; around 21% occur once, and the top ten carry under 15%. The V and J ends lost 9 bases and 2 bases, in that order; junction bases with no gene match: 9. The CDR3 totals 15 residues. The chain recombines TRBV12-3 or TRBV12-4 with TRBJ2-1, with 8 nucleotides matching TRBD2. Input material: PBMCs or a T cell subset sorted from them (not recorded which). This receptor was taken from an adult woman who had mild COVID-19 (a few samples of this study predate the infection). Cell type and time point are not known. In DNA form, the CDR3 reads TGTGCCAGTCGGGAGGGTGGGGGGCCCTACAATGAGCAGTTCTTC. Translating it yields CASREGGGPYNEQFF.